This T cell receptor beta chain was identified during a study of T-cell memory formation after mild COVID-19. General study findings and limits: Researchers found some responding clones in pre-infection memory, a sign that cross-reactive memory joined.

A remark on this clonotype: Its antigen is unidentified.

The V gene lost 6 bases and the J gene lost 0 bases, with 11 bases spanning the gap. This CDR3 region has 14 residues. CDR1 is MNHEY, CDR2 SVGAGI, per germline. Via MiXCR, TCRdb re-called the 5' RACE reads, giving one row per CDR3 protein. The sample carries 450,000 to 700,000 distinct CDR3 sequences, around 17% recorded once. Input material: PBMCs or a T cell subset sorted from them (not recorded which). This TCR was sampled from an adult woman who had mild COVID-19 (a few samples of this study predate the infection). Cell type and time point are not known. The chain has TRBV6-5 and TRBJ1-1, with D hard to call. The CDR3 region is CASRAWNMNTEAFF. The CDR3 DNA follows: TGTGCCAGCAGGGCGTGGAACATGAACACTGAAGCTTTCTTT.